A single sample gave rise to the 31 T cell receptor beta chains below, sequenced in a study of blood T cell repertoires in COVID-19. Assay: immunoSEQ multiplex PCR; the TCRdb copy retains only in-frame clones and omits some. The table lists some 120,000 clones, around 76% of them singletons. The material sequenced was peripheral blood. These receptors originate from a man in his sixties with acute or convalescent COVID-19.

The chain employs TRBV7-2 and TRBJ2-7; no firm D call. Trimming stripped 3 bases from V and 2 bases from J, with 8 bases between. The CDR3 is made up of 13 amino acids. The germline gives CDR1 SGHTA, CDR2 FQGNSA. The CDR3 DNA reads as TGTGCCAGCAGCTTGGCATCAACCTACGAGCAGTACTTC. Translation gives CASSLASTYEQYF. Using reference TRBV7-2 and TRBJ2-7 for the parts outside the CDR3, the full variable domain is GAGVSQSPSNKVTEKGKDVELRCDPISGHTALYWYRQSLGQGLEFLIYFQGNSAPDKSGLPSDRFSAERTGGSVSTLTIQRTQQEDSAVYLCASSLASTYEQYFGPGTRLTVT.

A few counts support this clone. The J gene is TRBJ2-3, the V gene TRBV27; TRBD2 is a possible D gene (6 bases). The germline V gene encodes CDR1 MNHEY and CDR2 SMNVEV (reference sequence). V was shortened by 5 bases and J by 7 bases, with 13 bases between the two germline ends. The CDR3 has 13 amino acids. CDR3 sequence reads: CASSPGSGYTQYF. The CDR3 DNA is TGTGCCAGCAGTCCAGGTAGCGGCTATACGCAGTATTTT.

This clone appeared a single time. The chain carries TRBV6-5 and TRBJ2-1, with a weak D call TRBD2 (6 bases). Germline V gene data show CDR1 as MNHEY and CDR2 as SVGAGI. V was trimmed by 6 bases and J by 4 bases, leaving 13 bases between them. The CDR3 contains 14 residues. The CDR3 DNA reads TGTGCCAGCAGCGAGCGGGCCCGTTACAATGAGCAGTTCTTC. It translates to CASSERARYNEQFF.

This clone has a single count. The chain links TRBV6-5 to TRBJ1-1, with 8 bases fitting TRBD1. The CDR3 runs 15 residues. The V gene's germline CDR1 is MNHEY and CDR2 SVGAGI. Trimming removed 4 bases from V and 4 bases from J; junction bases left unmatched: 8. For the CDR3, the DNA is TGTGCCAGCAGTTCCAGACAGGGGAGGGGCACTGAAGCTTTCTTT. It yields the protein CASSSRQGRGTEAFF.

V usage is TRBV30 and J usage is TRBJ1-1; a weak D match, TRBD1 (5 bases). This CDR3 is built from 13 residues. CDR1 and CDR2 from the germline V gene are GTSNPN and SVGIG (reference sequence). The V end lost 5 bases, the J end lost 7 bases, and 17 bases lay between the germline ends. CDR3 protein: CAWGGNGNHEAFF. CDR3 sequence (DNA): TGTGCCTGGGGGGGGAACGGTAATCATGAAGCTTTCTTT. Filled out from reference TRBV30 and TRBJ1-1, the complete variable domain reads SQTIHQWPATLVQPVGSPLSLECTVEGTSNPNLYWYRQAAGRGLQLLFYSVGIGQISSEVPQNLSASRPQDRQFILSSKKLLLSDSGFYLCAWGGNGNHEAFFGQGTRLTVV.

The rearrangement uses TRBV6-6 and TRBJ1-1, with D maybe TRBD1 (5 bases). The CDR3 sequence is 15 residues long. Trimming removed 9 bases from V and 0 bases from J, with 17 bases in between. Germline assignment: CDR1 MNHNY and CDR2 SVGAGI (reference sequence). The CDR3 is CASKSRQPMNTEAFF. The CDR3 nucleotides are TGTGCCAGTAAGTCTAGACAGCCTATGAACACTGAAGCTTTCTTT.

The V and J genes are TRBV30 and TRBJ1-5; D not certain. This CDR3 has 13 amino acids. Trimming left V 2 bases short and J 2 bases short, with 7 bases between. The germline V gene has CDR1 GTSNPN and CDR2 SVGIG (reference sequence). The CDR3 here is CAWSRLGNQPQHF. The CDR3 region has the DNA TGTGCCTGGAGTAGATTAGGCAATCAGCCCCAGCATTTT.

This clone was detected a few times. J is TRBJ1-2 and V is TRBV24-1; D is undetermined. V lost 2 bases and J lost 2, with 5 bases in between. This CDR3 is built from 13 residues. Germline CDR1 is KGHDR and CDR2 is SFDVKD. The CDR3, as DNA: TGTGCCACCAGTGATTGGCAGAACTATGGCTACACCTTC. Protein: CATSDWQNYGYTF.

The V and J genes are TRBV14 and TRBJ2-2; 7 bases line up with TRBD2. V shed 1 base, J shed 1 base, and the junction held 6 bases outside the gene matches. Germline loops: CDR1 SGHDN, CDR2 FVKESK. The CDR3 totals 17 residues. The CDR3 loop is CASSQGGGRRNTGELFF. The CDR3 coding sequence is TGTGCCAGCAGCCAAGGCGGCGGGAGACGGAACACCGGGGAGCTGTTTTTT.

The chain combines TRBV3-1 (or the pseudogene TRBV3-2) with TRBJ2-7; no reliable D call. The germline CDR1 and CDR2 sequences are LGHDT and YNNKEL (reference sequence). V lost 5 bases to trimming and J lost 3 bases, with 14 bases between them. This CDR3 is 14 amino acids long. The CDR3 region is CASSMVTESYEQYF. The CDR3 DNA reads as TGTGCCAGCAGCATGGTAACAGAGAGCTACGAGCAGTACTTC.

CDR3 sequence (DNA): TGCGCCAGCAGCTCCGGGACATCGCAATCAATTAACTATGGCTACACCTTC. Amino acids: CASSSGTSQSINYGYTF. The rearrangement uses TRBV5-1 and TRBJ1-2, with a weak D call TRBD1 (6 bases). Germline CDR1 SGHRS, CDR2 YFSETQ. The length of the CDR3 is 17 residues. The V gene lost 3 bases and the J gene lost 1 base, with 19 bases spanning the gap.

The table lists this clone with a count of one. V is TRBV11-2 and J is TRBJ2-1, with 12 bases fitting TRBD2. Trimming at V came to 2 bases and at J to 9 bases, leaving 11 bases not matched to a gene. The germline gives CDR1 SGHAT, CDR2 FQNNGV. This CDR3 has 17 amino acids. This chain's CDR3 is CASSLMASGGVKGEQFF. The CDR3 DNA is TGTGCCAGCAGCTTAATGGCTAGCGGGGGGGTAAAGGGTGAGCAGTTCTTC.

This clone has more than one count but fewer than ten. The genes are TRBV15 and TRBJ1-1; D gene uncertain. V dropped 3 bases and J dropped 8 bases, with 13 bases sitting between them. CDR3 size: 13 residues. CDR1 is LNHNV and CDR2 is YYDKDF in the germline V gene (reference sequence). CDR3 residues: CATSSLLGAEAFF. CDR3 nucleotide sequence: TGTGCCACCAGCAGCCTTTTGGGCGCAGAAGCTTTCTTT.

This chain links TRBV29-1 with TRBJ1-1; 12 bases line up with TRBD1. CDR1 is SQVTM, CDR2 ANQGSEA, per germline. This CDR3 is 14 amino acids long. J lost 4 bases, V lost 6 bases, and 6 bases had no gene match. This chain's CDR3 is CSVGDRGLGTEAFF. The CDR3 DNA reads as TGCAGCGTGGGGGACAGGGGGCTAGGCACTGAAGCTTTCTTT.

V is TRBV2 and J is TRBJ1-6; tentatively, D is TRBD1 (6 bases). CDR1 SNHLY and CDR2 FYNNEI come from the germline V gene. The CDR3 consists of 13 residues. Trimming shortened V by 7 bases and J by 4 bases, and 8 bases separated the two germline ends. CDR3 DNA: TGTGCCAGCAACCAGGGGTATAATTCACCCCTCCACTTT. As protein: CASNQGYNSPLHF.

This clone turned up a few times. CDR3 in amino acids: CASTGGAGVYNEQFF. In DNA, the CDR3 is TGTGCCAGCACGGGGGGGGCGGGGGTCTACAATGAGCAGTTCTTC. The J gene is TRBJ2-1, the V gene TRBV27; 8 nucleotides line up with TRBD2. The CDR3 runs 15 residues. Germline lookup yields CDR1 MNHEY and CDR2 SMNVEV (reference sequence). The trim removed 7 bases at V and 3 bases at J, leaving 8 bases unmatched.

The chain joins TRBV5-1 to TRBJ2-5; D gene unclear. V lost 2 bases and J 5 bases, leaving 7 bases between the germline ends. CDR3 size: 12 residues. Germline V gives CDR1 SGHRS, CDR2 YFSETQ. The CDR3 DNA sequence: TGCGCCAGCAGCTTTTATCAGGAGACCCAGTACTTC. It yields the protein CASSFYQETQYF.

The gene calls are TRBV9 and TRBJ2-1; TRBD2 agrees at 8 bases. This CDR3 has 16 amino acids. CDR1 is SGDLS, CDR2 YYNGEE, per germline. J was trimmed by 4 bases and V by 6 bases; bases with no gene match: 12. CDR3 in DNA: TGTGCCAGCATCCAAGAAACCGGGACTAGTTACAATGAGCAGTTCTTC. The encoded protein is CASIQETGTSYNEQFF. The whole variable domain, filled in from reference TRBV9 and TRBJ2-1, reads DSGVTQTPKHLITATGQRVTLRCSPRSGDLSVYWYQQSLDQGLQFLIQYYNGEERAKGNILERFSAQQFPDLHSELNLSSLELGDSALYFCASIQETGTSYNEQFFGPGTRLTVL.

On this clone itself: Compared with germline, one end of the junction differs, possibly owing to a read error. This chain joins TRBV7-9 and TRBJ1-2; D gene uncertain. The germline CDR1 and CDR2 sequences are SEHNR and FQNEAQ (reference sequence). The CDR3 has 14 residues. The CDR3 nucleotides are TGTGCCAGCAGCCTAGCCGTGCACCGAGATGGCTACACCTTC. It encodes CASSLAVHRDGYTF.

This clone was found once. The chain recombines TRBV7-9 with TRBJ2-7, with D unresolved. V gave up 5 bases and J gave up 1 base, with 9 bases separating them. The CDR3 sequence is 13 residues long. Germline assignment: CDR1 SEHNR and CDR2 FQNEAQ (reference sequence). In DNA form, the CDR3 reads TGTGCCAGCAGCCCTGACTTTTCCTACGAGCAGTACTTC. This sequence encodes CASSPDFSYEQYF.

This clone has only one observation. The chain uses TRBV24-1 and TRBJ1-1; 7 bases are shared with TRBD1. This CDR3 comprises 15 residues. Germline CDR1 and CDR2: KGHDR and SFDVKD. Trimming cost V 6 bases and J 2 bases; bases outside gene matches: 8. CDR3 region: CATSSHGTANTEAFF. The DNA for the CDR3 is TGTGCCACCAGTTCACACGGGACAGCTAACACTGAAGCTTTCTTT.

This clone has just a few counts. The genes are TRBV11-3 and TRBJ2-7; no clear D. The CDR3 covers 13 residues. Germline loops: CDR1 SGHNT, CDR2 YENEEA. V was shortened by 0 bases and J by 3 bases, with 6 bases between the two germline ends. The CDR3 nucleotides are TGTGCCAGCAGCTTAGAAACACACTACGAGCAGTACTTC. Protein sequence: CASSLETHYEQYF.

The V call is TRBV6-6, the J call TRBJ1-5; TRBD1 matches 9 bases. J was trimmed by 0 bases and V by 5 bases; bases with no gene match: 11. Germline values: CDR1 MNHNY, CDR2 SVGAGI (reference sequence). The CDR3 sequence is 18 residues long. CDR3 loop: CASSRDRDRDHSNQPQHF. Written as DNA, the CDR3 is TGTGCCAGCAGTCGGGACCGGGACAGGGACCATAGCAATCAGCCCCAGCATTTT.

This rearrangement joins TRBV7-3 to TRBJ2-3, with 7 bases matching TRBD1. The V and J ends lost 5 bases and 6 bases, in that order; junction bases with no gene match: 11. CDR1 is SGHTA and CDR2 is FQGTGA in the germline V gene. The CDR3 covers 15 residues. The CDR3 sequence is CASSPTGKSRDTQYF. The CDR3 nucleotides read TGTGCCAGCAGCCCGACAGGGAAATCCAGGGATACGCAGTATTTT.

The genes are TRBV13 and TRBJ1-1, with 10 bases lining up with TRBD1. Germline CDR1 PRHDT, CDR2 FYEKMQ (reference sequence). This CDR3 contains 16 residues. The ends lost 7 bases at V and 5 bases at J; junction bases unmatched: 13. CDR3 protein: CASTLSRTGGRTEAFF. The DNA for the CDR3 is TGTGCCAGCACCCTATCTCGGACAGGGGGTAGGACTGAAGCTTTCTTT.

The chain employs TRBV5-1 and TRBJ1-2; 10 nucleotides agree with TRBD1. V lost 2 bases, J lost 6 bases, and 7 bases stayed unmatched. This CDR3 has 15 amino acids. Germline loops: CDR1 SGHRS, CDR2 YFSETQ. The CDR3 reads CASSFSDRGQDGYTF. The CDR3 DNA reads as TGCGCCAGCAGCTTTTCAGACAGGGGGCAGGATGGCTACACCTTC.

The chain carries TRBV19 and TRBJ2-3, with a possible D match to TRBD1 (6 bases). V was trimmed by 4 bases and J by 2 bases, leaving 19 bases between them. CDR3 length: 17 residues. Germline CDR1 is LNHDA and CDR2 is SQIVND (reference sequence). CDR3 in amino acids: CASSRGGRTFDTDTQYF. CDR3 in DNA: TGTGCCAGTAGTAGAGGGGGACGGACCTTTGACACAGATACGCAGTATTTT.

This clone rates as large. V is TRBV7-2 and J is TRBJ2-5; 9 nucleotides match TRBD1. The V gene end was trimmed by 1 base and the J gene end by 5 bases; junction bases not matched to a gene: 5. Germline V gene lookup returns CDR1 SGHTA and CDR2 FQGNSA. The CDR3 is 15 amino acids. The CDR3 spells CASSLVTGGWETQYF. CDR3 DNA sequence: TGTGCCAGCAGCTTAGTGACAGGGGGGTGGGAGACCCAGTACTTC. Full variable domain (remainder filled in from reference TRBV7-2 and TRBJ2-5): GAGVSQSPSNKVTEKGKDVELRCDPISGHTALYWYRQSLGQGLEFLIYFQGNSAPDKSGLPSDRFSAERTGGSVSTLTIQRTQQEDSAVYLCASSLVTGGWETQYFGPGTRLLVL.

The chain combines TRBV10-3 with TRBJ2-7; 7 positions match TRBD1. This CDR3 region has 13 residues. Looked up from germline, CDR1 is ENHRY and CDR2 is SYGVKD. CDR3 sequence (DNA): TGTGCAATCCGGACAGGTCGCTCCTACGAGCAGTACTTC. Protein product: CAIRTGRSYEQYF.

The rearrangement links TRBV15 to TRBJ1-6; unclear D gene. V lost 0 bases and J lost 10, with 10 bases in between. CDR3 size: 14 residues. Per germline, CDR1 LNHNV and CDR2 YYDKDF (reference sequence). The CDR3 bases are TGTGCCACCAGCAGAGATTCTCGAGCGTCACCCCTCCACTTT. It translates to CATSRDSRASPLHF.

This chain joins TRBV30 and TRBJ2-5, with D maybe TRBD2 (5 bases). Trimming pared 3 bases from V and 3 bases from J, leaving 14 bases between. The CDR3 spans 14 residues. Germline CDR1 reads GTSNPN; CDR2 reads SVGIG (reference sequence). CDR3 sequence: CAWRPGRGKETQYF. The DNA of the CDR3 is TGTGCCTGGAGGCCGGGCCGGGGTAAAGAGACCCAGTACTTC. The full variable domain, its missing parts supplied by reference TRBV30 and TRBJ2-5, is SQTIHQWPATLVQPVGSPLSLECTVEGTSNPNLYWYRQAAGRGLQLLFYSVGIGQISSEVPQNLSASRPQDRQFILSSKKLLLSDSGFYLCAWRPGRGKETQYFGPGTRLLVL.